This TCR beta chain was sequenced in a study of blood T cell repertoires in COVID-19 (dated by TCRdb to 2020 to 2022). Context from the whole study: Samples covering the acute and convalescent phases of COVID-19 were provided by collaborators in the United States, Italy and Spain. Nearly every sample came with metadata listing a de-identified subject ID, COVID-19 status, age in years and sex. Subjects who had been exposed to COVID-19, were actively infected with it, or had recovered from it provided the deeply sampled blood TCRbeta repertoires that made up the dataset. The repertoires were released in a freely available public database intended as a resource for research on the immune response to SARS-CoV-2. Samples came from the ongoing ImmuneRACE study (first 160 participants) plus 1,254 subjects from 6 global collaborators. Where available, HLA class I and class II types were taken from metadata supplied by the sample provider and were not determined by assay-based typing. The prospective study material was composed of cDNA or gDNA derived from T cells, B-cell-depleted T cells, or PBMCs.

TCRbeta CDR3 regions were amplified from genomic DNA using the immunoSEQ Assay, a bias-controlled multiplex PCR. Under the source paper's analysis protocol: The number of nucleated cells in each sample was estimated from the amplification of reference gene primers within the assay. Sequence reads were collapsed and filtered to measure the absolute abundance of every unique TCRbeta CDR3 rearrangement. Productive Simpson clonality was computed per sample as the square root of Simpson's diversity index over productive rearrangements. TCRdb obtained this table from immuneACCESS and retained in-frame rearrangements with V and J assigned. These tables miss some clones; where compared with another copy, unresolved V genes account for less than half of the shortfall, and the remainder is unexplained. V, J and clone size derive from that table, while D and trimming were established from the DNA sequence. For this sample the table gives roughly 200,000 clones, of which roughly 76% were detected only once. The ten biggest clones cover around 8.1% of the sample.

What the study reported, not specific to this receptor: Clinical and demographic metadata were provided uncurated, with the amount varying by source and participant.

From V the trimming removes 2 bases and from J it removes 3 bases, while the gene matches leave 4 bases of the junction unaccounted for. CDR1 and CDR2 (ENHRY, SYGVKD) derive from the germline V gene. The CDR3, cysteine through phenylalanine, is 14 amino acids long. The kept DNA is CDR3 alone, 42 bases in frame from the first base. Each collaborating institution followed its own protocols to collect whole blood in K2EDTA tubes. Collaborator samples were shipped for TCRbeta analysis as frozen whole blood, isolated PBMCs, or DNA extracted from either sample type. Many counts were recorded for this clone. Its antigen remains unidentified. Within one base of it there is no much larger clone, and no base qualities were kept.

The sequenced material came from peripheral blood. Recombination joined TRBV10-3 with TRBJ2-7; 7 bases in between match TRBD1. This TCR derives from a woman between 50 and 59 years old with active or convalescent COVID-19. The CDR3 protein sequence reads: CAISERGQSYEQYF. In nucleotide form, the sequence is TGTGCCATCAGTGAGCGGGGACAGAGCTACGAGCAGTACTTC.